This T cell receptor (beta chain) was sequenced for a study of blood T cell repertoires in COVID-19. About the research overall: Collection of acute and convalescent COVID-19 samples took place in the United States, Italy and Spain. In each case, the material was cDNA or gDNA derived from T cells, B-cell-depleted T cells, or PBMCs.

Source study methods: Using reference gene primer amplification, nucleated cell counts were estimated. The assay was immunoSEQ multiplex PCR, and TCRdb's table has in-frame clones only and misses some. V and J calls and clone size are as listed in that table; D and trimming were resolved from the DNA. Altogether 190,000 or so clones are present, roughly 89% being singletons, with the ten largest covering around 7%. The sequence came from a middle-aged man with acute or convalescent COVID-19. Sequencing input: peripheral blood.

For the CDR3, the DNA is TGTGCCAGTACTCTCAGGGGAGACAGGGCATTCTACGAGCAGTACTTC. Translated, it gives CASTLRGDRAFYEQYF. This chain connects TRBV19 to TRBJ2-7; 7 bases map to TRBD1. V was pared by 7 bases and J by 3 bases, with 15 bases of the junction left unmatched. CDR3 length: 16 residues. Germline values: CDR1 LNHDA, CDR2 SQIVND (reference sequence).